Shown below are 24 T cell receptor beta chains from a single sample sequenced in a study of T cells in Graves' hyperthyroidism and ophthalmopathy. Template material for amplifying TCR beta CDR3 regions consisted of RNA transcripts. In the first-round RT-PCR of the TCR CDR3, the HTBI primer set was used. TCRdb re-analysed the multiplex PCR reads in MiXCR, keeping a single row per CDR3 protein. The sample carries a few hundred thousand distinct CDR3 sequences, roughly 15% recorded once. The specimen was blood. These receptors were collected from a woman aged 25-40 years with Graves' ophthalmopathy.

This clonotype was observed many times. This chain uses TRBV20-1 with TRBJ2-3; D is possibly TRBD1 or TRBD2 (5 bases each). CDR1 is DFQATT, CDR2 SNEGSKA, per germline (reference sequence). Trimming pared 5 bases from V and 0 bases from J, leaving 12 bases between. The CDR3 loop spans 14 amino acids. CDR3 loop: CSAARDASTDTQYF. As DNA, the CDR3 is TGCAGTGCTGCACGGGACGCTAGCACAGATACGCAGTATTTT.

This clonotype was seen many times. For the CDR3, the DNA is TGCAGTGCGGCCACTAGCGGGAGCCCCTACGAGCAGTACTTC. Translating it yields CSAATSGSPYEQYF. The rearrangement joins TRBV20-1 to TRBJ2-7, with TRBD2 matching 11 bases. Germline V gives CDR1 DFQATT, CDR2 SNEGSKA (reference sequence). The length of the CDR3 is 14 residues. The V and J ends lost 6 bases and 2 bases, in that order; junction bases with no gene match: 6.

At least ten counts were recorded for this clonotype. J is TRBJ1-6 and V is TRBV20-1, with D maybe TRBD1 (5 bases). The V end lost 3 bases, the J end lost 6 bases, and 12 bases lay between the germline ends. The CDR3 extends over 14 amino acids. Germline V gene lookup returns CDR1 DFQATT and CDR2 SNEGSKA (reference sequence). The CDR3 coding sequence is TGCAGTGCTAGGGCGTTGACAGTTAATTCACCCCTCCACTTT. Translated, it gives CSARALTVNSPLHF.

This chain uses TRBV2 with TRBJ2-5, with a tentative D call TRBD2 (6 bases). The germline CDR1 and CDR2 sequences are SNHLY and FYNNEI. The CDR3 loop spans 15 amino acids. V was trimmed by 0 bases and J by 1 base, leaving 9 bases between them. In DNA, the CDR3 is TGTGCCAGCAGTGAAGCGAGAGCGGGCCAAGAGACCCAGTACTTC. It is translated as CASSEARAGQETQYF.

The rearrangement uses TRBV2 and TRBJ2-7; D possibly matches TRBD1 or TRBD2 (5 bases each). CDR1 is SNHLY, CDR2 FYNNEI, per germline. The CDR3 totals 15 residues. Deletions cut 7 bases from V and 5 bases from J, with 21 bases between. The CDR3 is CASTEGQVPGDEQYF. CDR3 in DNA: TGTGCCAGCACCGAGGGGCAAGTCCCCGGGGACGAGCAGTACTTC. The complete variable domain, with remaining parts taken from reference TRBV2 and TRBJ2-7, reads EPEVTQTPSHQVTQMGQEVILRCVPISNHLYFYWYRQILGQKVEFLVSFYNNEISEKSEIFDDQFSVERPDGSNFTLKIRSTKLEDSAMYFCASTEGQVPGDEQYFGPGTRLTVT.

The chain combines TRBV14 with TRBJ1-4, with D uncertain. Deletions cut 2 bases from V and 8 bases from J, with 12 bases between. The germline CDR1 and CDR2 sequences are SGHDN and FVKESK. The CDR3 runs to 14 residues. DNA for the CDR3: TGTGCCAGCAGCCAACGGACGGCGGGGGAAAAACTGTTTTTT. Its protein product is CASSQRTAGEKLFF.

This clonotype showed up many times. This chain links TRBV10-3 with TRBJ1-4; D unclear. The CDR3 totals 14 residues. In germline, CDR1 is ENHRY, CDR2 SYGVKD. V shed 3 bases and J shed 0 bases, with 5 bases lying between them. CDR3 protein: CAISDSATNEKLFF. DNA for the CDR3: TGTGCCATCAGTGACAGCGCAACTAATGAAAAACTGTTTTTT.

As for this clonotype: This may be a read error: a much more frequent sequence differs by one nucleotide. This chain uses TRBV6-2 or TRBV6-3 with TRBJ1-1; D ambiguous. Germline loops: CDR1 MNHEY, CDR2 SVGEGT. V was clipped by 0 bases and J by 0 bases, with 8 bases between them. The CDR3 is 15 amino acids. The CDR3 region has the DNA TGTGCCAGCAGTTACTCGCCTGGGATGAACACTGAAGCTTTCTTT. Translated: CASSYSPGMNTEAFF.

The genes are TRBV29-1 and TRBJ1-2; possible D gene TRBD1, 6 bases. The CDR3 is 15 residues long. With 6 bases removed from V and 4 bases from J, the gap between germline ends came to 21 bases. Germline V gene lookup returns CDR1 SQVTM and CDR2 ANQGSEA. The CDR3 protein is CSVERGAVAPYGYTF. CDR3 DNA sequence: TGCAGCGTAGAAAGGGGGGCAGTCGCCCCCTATGGCTACACCTTC.

The sample holds many counts of this clonotype. The V gene is TRBV5-1, the J gene TRBJ2-2; D uncertain. V lost 6 bases and J 6 bases, leaving 12 bases between the germline ends. The CDR3 length is 13 residues. CDR1 and CDR2 (germline): SGHRS, YFSETQ. The CDR3 reads CASTGPGAGELFF. The CDR3 DNA reads as TGCGCCAGCACTGGGCCTGGGGCCGGGGAGCTGTTTTTT.

This clonotype was seen repeatedly, ten times or more. The chain combines TRBV28 with TRBJ1-5; TRBD1 matches 7 bases. Germline V gene sequence: CDR1 MDHEN, CDR2 SYDVKM. The CDR3 has 14 amino acids. The ends lost 5 bases at V and 5 bases at J; junction bases unmatched: 6. CDR3 protein: CASSLAGQYQPQHF. The CDR3 DNA is TGTGCCAGCAGTCTCGCGGGACAGTATCAGCCCCAGCATTTT. Full variable domain (rest looked up from reference TRBV28 and TRBJ1-5): DVKVTQSSRYLVKRTGEKVFLECVQDMDHENMFWYRQDPGLGLRLIYFSYDVKMKEKGDIPEGYSVSREKKERFSLILESASTNQTSMYLCASSLAGQYQPQHFGDGTRLSIL.

This clonotype was recorded many times. The chain uses TRBV20-1 and TRBJ2-1, with a possible D match to TRBD2 (5 bases). The CDR3 is 12 residues long. The germline V gene encodes CDR1 DFQATT and CDR2 SNEGSKA (reference sequence). V lost 6 bases and J lost 6, with 12 bases in between. CDR3 sequence: CSAELEGNEQFF. In DNA, the CDR3 is TGCAGTGCCGAACTTGAGGGCAATGAGCAGTTCTTC.

Comment on this clonotype: Since a much larger clone is just one base distant, this may be a read error. The chain combines TRBV6-2 or TRBV6-3 with TRBJ2-1, with 7 bases aligning to TRBD1. The tail of the sequence fits TRBJ2-7 better, so the J call may be wrong. The V gene's germline CDR1 is MNHEY and CDR2 SVGEGT. The CDR3 length is 11 residues. In DNA form, the CDR3 reads TGTGCCAGCAACAGGGGTTATGAGCAGTACTTC. It specifies CASNRGYEQYF.

This clonotype was found many times. This chain uses TRBV3-1 with TRBJ2-7; TRBD1 agrees at 12 bases. CDR1 and CDR2 (germline): LGHDT, YNNKEL (reference sequence). V was pared by 6 bases and J by 3 bases, with 6 bases of the junction left unmatched. The CDR3 sequence is 15 residues long. In DNA form, the CDR3 reads TGTGCCAGCAGAGACGGGACAGGGGGCCGCTACGAGCAGTACTTC. Its translation is CASRDGTGGRYEQYF.

The sample holds many counts of this clonotype. V gene TRBV6-2 or TRBV6-3 combines with J gene TRBJ1-5; 7 nucleotides align to TRBD1. The junction had 10 bases not matched to a gene; V was cut back by 2 bases and J by 6 bases. CDR3 length equals 16 residues. Germline-derived CDR1 and CDR2 are MNHEY and SVGEGT. The CDR3 DNA reads as TGTGCCAGCAGTTACGTATCCGACAGGGTCGGTCAGCCCCAGCATTTT. Translated, it gives CASSYVSDRVGQPQHF.

The CDR3 protein is CSASSPDRTYEQYF. In nucleotides, the CDR3 is TGCAGTGCTAGTAGCCCAGACAGGACCTACGAGCAGTACTTC. The V call is TRBV20-1, the J call TRBJ2-7; TRBD1 is a possible D gene (6 bases). Trimming pared 3 bases from V and 2 bases from J, leaving 14 bases between. This CDR3 comprises 14 residues. The germline V gene has CDR1 DFQATT and CDR2 SNEGSKA (reference sequence).

This clonotype was seen repeatedly, ten times or more. The chain carries TRBV5-5 and TRBJ1-5, with 7 bases aligning to TRBD1. CDR1 is SGHKS and CDR2 is YYEKEE in the germline V gene (reference sequence). CDR3 length equals 15 residues. J was trimmed by 6 bases and V by 4 bases; bases with no gene match: 10. The CDR3 region has the DNA TGTGCCAGCAGCAGACAGGGTCAGGTAGGTCAGCCCCAGCATTTT. Amino acid sequence: CASSRQGQVGQPQHF.

This clonotype was seen ten or more times. This chain connects TRBV9 to TRBJ1-4; no reliable D call. The CDR3 is made up of 14 amino acids. Germline V gene data show CDR1 as SGDLS and CDR2 as YYNGEE. V shed 3 bases and J shed 8 bases, with 14 bases lying between them. CDR3 protein: CASSEREGGEKLFF. CDR3 bases: TGTGCCAGCAGCGAACGGGAGGGAGGGGAAAAACTGTTTTTT.

This clonotype was picked up many times. The V call is TRBV6-1, the J call TRBJ2-3; D is unclear. The CDR3 totals 15 residues. V lost 4 bases and J lost 6, with 17 bases in between. Per the germline V gene, CDR1 is MNHNS and CDR2 is SASEGT. The CDR3 is CASSAMKARADTQYF. The CDR3 bases are TGTGCCAGCAGTGCGATGAAGGCCCGGGCGGATACGCAGTATTTT.

On this clonotype: This may come from a read error, since a much larger clone is one base off. J is TRBJ1-5 and V is TRBV24-1; D not certain. The CDR3 sequence is 13 residues long. Germline V CDR1 and CDR2: KGHDR, SFDVKD. CDR3 sequence reads: CATSRDSNQHQHF. The DNA of the CDR3 is TGTGCCACCTCGAGAGATAGCAATCAGCACCAGCATTTT.

In its sample, this clonotype was seen many times. This chain connects TRBV18 to TRBJ2-1; 9 nucleotides line up with TRBD2. The CDR3 length is 17 residues. J lost 0 bases, V lost 0 bases, and 3 bases had no gene match. Per the germline V gene, CDR1 is KGHSH and CDR2 is LQKENI. This CDR3 is CASSPPASGASYNEQFF. CDR3 nucleotide sequence: TGTGCCAGCTCACCACCGGCTAGCGGGGCCTCCTACAATGAGCAGTTCTTC.

Ten or more counts support this clonotype. This sequence joins TRBV5-5 and TRBJ2-7; the D is unclear. Looked up from germline, CDR1 is SGHKS and CDR2 is YYEKEE (reference sequence). Trimming stripped 5 bases from V and 0 bases from J, with 15 bases between. The CDR3 loop spans 15 amino acids. CDR3 amino acids: CASSTGPNLSYEQYF. CDR3 coding DNA: TGTGCCAGCAGTACCGGGCCTAACCTCTCCTACGAGCAGTACTTC.

This clonotype was seen once. The V gene is TRBV11-2, the J gene TRBJ2-2, with D possibly matching TRBD1 (5 bases). CDR1 SGHAT and CDR2 FQNNGV come from the germline V gene. Trimming pared 2 bases from V and 1 base from J, leaving 8 bases between. CDR3 length equals 15 residues. The CDR3 DNA reads as TGTGCCAGCAGCTTATGGACACGGAACACCGGGGAGCTGTTTTTT. Protein: CASSLWTRNTGELFF.

This clonotype occurred many times. This CDR3 is CASSLAGSNTEAFF. The CDR3 DNA reads as TGTGCCAGCAGCTTAGCAGGGAGTAACACTGAAGCTTTCTTT. This chain uses TRBV7-8 with TRBJ1-1; D gene unclear. V was pared by 0 bases and J by 2 bases, with 7 bases between. The length of the CDR3 is 14 residues. CDR1 is SGHVS and CDR2 is FQNEAQ in the germline V gene.